These 26 T cell receptor beta chains were sequenced from one sample in a study of blood T cell repertoires in COVID-19. Only in-frame clones appear in the TCRdb table, and some are missing; sequencing was by immunoSEQ multiplex PCR. The table lists about 170,000 clones, roughly 86% of them singletons. Sequencing input: peripheral blood. These receptors came from a woman aged 80 or over with COVID-19, enrolled during active disease.

CDR3 nucleotide sequence: TGTGCCTGGAGCCCGATAGGGGGGGAACTGTTTTTT. This sequence encodes CAWSPIGGELFF. The genes are TRBV30 and TRBJ1-4, with a possible D match to TRBD1 (6 bases). The CDR3 is 12 amino acids. The germline CDR1 and CDR2 sequences are GTSNPN and SVGIG (reference sequence). V was shortened by 3 bases and J by 12 bases, with 14 bases between the two germline ends. Complete variable domain (other parts from reference TRBV30 and TRBJ1-4): SQTIHQWPATLVQPVGSPLSLECTVEGTSNPNLYWYRQAAGRGLQLLFYSVGIGQISSEVPQNLSASRPQDRQFILSSKKLLLSDSGFYLCAWSPIGGELFFGSGTQLSVL.

The chain combines TRBV7-2 with TRBJ2-1, with D maybe TRBD2 (6 bases). The V gene's germline CDR1 is SGHTA and CDR2 FQGNSA. This CDR3 has 13 amino acids. For the CDR3, the DNA is TGTGCAAGCGGGCGGGGTTCCTACAATGAGCAGTTCTTC. It specifies CASGRGSYNEQFF. The full variable domain, in which reference TRBV7-2 and TRBJ2-1 provide the parts outside the CDR3, is GAGVSQSPSNKVTEKGKDVELRCDPISGHTALYWYRQSLGQGLEFLIYFQGNSAPDKSGLPSDRFSAERTGGSVSTLTIQRTQQEDSAVYLCASGRGSYNEQFFGPGTRLTVL.

The chain links TRBV6-4 to TRBJ1-4; D ambiguous. CDR3 length: 17 amino acids. CDR1 is MRHNA and CDR2 is SNTAGT in the germline V gene. The germline V and J ends were trimmed by 2 bases and 3 bases, with 16 bases remaining between them. The CDR3 sequence: CASSDVRGVTSNEKLFF. DNA of the CDR3: TGTGCCAGCAGTGACGTACGAGGCGTAACGTCTAATGAAAAACTGTTTTTT.

The chain joins TRBV4-2 to TRBJ2-1, with TRBD2 identical over 9 bases. CDR3 size: 17 residues. Germline V gene data show CDR1 as LGHNA and CDR2 as YNFKEQ. V was pared by 0 bases and J by 0 bases, with 3 bases of the junction left unmatched. The CDR3 DNA sequence: TGTGCCAGCAGCCAAGATCAGCGGGGGGCCTCCTACAATGAGCAGTTCTTC. Its protein is CASSQDQRGASYNEQFF.

This clone was recorded a few times. This chain joins TRBV2 and TRBJ2-5, with 9 bases that match TRBD2. Looked up from germline, CDR1 is SNHLY and CDR2 is FYNNEI. Unmatched junction bases numbered 4, after V lost 3 bases and J lost 5 bases. The CDR3 runs 14 residues. The CDR3 coding sequence is TGTGCCAGCAGTGACTCTAGCGGGATCGAGACCCAGTACTTC. Translating it yields CASSDSSGIETQYF.

This clone was counted only a few times. Here the CDR3 DNA reads TGTGCCAGCAGCAGAGGGGGCTACGAGCAGTACTTC. It translates to CASSRGGYEQYF. This chain uses TRBV28 with TRBJ2-7; possibly TRBD1 for D (6 bases). The CDR3 is 12 amino acids. Germline CDR1 and CDR2: MDHEN and SYDVKM. The germline V and J ends were trimmed by 6 bases and 3 bases, with 9 bases remaining between them. Combining the CDR3 with reference TRBV28 and TRBJ2-7 gives the whole variable domain DVKVTQSSRYLVKRTGEKVFLECVQDMDHENMFWYRQDPGLGLRLIYFSYDVKMKEKGDIPEGYSVSREKKERFSLILESASTNQTSMYLCASSRGGYEQYFGPGTRLTVT.

V gene TRBV18 combines with J gene TRBJ1-2, with 12 bases identical to TRBD1. V was clipped by 6 bases and J by 5 bases; unmatched bases: 7. The CDR3 contains 15 residues. Germline V gives CDR1 KGHSH, CDR2 LQKENI. CDR3 sequence (DNA): TGTGCCAGCTCTAGCCGGGACAGGGGGCGATATGGCTACACCTTC. Its protein product is CASSSRDRGRYGYTF.

This chain links TRBV7-8 with TRBJ1-1, with D possibly matching TRBD1 (5 bases). V lost 5 bases to trimming and J lost 5 bases, with 24 bases between them. The length of the CDR3 is 17 residues. CDR1 is SGHVS, CDR2 FQNEAQ, per germline. In DNA form, the CDR3 reads TGTGCCAGCAGCCCGTGGCCGGGGGTCGGGGTGAGGACTGAAGCTTTCTTT. It encodes CASSPWPGVGVRTEAFF.

The chain combines TRBV25-1 with TRBJ2-1; D is unclear. V lost 4 bases and J 6 bases, leaving 10 bases between the germline ends. Germline-derived CDR1 and CDR2 are MGHDK and SYGVNS. This CDR3 has 13 amino acids. The CDR3: CASSVRLANEQFF. Written as DNA, the CDR3 is TGTGCCAGCAGTGTCCGCTTGGCCAATGAGCAGTTCTTC.

The chain carries TRBV18 and TRBJ1-1, with D possibly being TRBD1 (5 bases). The germline V and J ends were trimmed by 6 bases and 5 bases, with 16 bases remaining between them. Germline assignment: CDR1 KGHSH and CDR2 LQKENI. The CDR3 is 14 residues long. CDR3 nucleotide sequence: TGTGCCAGCTCGCCGACAGTATTTCGGACTGAAGCTTTCTTT. It is translated as CASSPTVFRTEAFF. Looking up the rest from reference TRBV18 and TRBJ1-1 gives the full variable domain: NAGVMQNPRHLVRRRGQEARLRCSPMKGHSHVYWYRQLPEEGLKFMVYLQKENIIDESGMPKERFSAEFPKEGPSILRIQQVVRGDSAAYFCASSPTVFRTEAFFGQGTRLTVV.

The genes are TRBV27 and TRBJ1-6; TRBD1 matches 12 bases. With V trimmed by 7 bases and J by 10 bases, 11 bases remained unmatched. CDR3 length: 16 amino acids. Germline V gene sequence: CDR1 MNHEY, CDR2 SMNVEV (reference sequence). Here the CDR3 reads CASKLLWDRGQSPLHF. For the CDR3, the DNA is TGTGCCAGCAAACTTCTGTGGGACAGGGGGCAATCACCCCTCCACTTT.

This clone occurred a few times. This chain uses TRBV18 with TRBJ1-1; 12 nucleotides line up with TRBD1. The CDR3 contains 16 residues. CDR1 KGHSH and CDR2 LQKENI come from the germline V gene. After removal of 4 bases from V and 1 base from J, the junction contained 4 bases not matched to a gene. CDR3 sequence: CASSLGTGGGNTEAFF. The CDR3 nucleotides are TGTGCCAGCTCACTTGGGACAGGGGGCGGGAACACTGAAGCTTTCTTT.

V and J are TRBV6-6 and TRBJ2-7; 8 bases are a match to TRBD1. The junction had 5 bases not matched to a gene; V was cut back by 2 bases and J by 2 bases. Germline V gives CDR1 MNHNY, CDR2 SVGAGI (reference sequence). The CDR3 length is 15 residues. The CDR3 spells CASSYLDRGTYEQYF. Written as DNA, the CDR3 is TGTGCCAGCAGTTACCTTGACAGGGGTACCTACGAGCAGTACTTC.

This rearrangement joins TRBV5-1 to TRBJ2-7, with TRBD2 matching over 8 bases. Trimming removed 6 bases from V and 3 bases from J; junction bases left unmatched: 5. The germline CDR1 and CDR2 sequences are SGHRS and YFSETQ. CDR3 length: 13 residues. CDR3 bases: TGCGCCAGCATGGCGGGAGGTGACTACGAGCAGTACTTC. Translating gives CASMAGGDYEQYF.

The genes are TRBV7-8 and TRBJ2-5; 15 positions match TRBD2. The CDR3 contains 16 residues. Unmatched junction bases numbered 2, after V lost 3 bases and J lost 3 bases. The germline gives CDR1 SGHVS, CDR2 FQNEAQ. CDR3 sequence reads: CASSFRTSGGEETQYF. CDR3 sequence (DNA): TGTGCCAGCAGCTTCAGGACTAGCGGGGGGGAAGAGACCCAGTACTTC.

Here the CDR3 reads CASSPRNRQGSEQFF. The CDR3 DNA is TGTGCCAGCAGCCCCAGGAACAGACAGGGGAGTGAGCAGTTCTTC. The J gene is TRBJ2-1, the V gene TRBV11-1; 8 bases line up with TRBD1. This CDR3 has 15 residues. The germline V gene encodes CDR1 SGHAT and CDR2 FQDESV (reference sequence). V lost 5 bases and J lost 9; bases outside the gene matches: 12.

This clone has more than one count but fewer than ten. V gene TRBV7-2 combines with J gene TRBJ2-7; 10 nucleotides agree with TRBD2. V shed 1 base and J 2 bases; nucleotides not matched to a gene: 5. The CDR3 sequence is 16 residues long. CDR1 and CDR2 (germline): SGHTA, FQGNSA. This chain's CDR3 is CASSLGGLAVTYEQYF. CDR3 DNA sequence: TGTGCCAGCAGCTTAGGAGGACTAGCGGTGACCTACGAGCAGTACTTC.

The chain couples TRBV6-5 to TRBJ2-3; 7 bases map to TRBD1. Germline CDR1 is MNHEY and CDR2 is SVGAGI. Germline trimming cut 5 bases from V and 0 bases from J; bases unmatched to any gene: 5. The CDR3 contains 15 residues. The CDR3 region has the DNA TGTGCCAGCAGTAAGACAGGGTCTAGCACAGATACGCAGTATTTT. As protein: CASSKTGSSTDTQYF.

The chain carries TRBV7-6 and TRBJ2-6; possibly TRBD2 for D (6 bases). CDR3 length: 16 residues. V was shortened by 5 bases and J by 2 bases, with 13 bases between the two germline ends. Germline V gene lookup returns CDR1 SGHVS and CDR2 FNYEAQ. The CDR3 coding sequence is TGTGCCAGCAGCCCATATTCGGGGGCTGGGGCCAACGTCCTGACTTTC. This translates into CASSPYSGAGANVLTF.

This clone has a single count. J is TRBJ1-2 and V is TRBV6-4, with no clear D. Germline CDR1 MRHNA, CDR2 SNTAGT. V gave up 6 bases and J gave up 8 bases, with 16 bases separating them. This CDR3 region has 13 residues. In DNA, the CDR3 is TGTGCCAGCAGCCTCATTCGAGGCTGGGGCTACACCTTC. Protein product: CASSLIRGWGYTF.

The chain combines TRBV15 with TRBJ2-7; tentative D call: TRBD1 (5 bases). The CDR3 has 13 residues. V was pared by 1 base and J by 4 bases, with 8 bases between. The germline gives CDR1 LNHNV, CDR2 YYDKDF (reference sequence). The CDR3 DNA follows: TGTGCCACCAGCAGAGGGAAGGGGTACGAGCAGTACTTC. Amino acid sequence: CATSRGKGYEQYF.

The chain has TRBV30 and TRBJ2-1; 9 bases line up with TRBD2. From germline, CDR1 is GTSNPN and CDR2 SVGIG (reference sequence). With 5 bases clipped from V and 13 bases from J, the junction kept 6 bases outside the gene matches. This CDR3 contains 11 residues. The CDR3 DNA sequence: TGTGCCTGGTCTACCGGGACTAGCCAGTTCTTC. The encoded protein is CAWSTGTSQFF.

The genes are TRBV19 and TRBJ1-2, with TRBD1 matching 7 bases. V was clipped by 7 bases and J by 5 bases; unmatched bases: 7. CDR1 LNHDA and CDR2 SQIVND come from the germline V gene (reference sequence). The CDR3 is 13 amino acids. The CDR3 protein is CASTLAGGYGYTF. CDR3 nucleotides: TGTGCCAGTACTCTGGCAGGGGGATATGGCTACACCTTC.

This sequence joins TRBV19 and TRBJ1-5; 7 nucleotides line up with TRBD1. The germline gives CDR1 LNHDA, CDR2 SQIVND (reference sequence). The V segment lost 4 bases and the J segment 2 bases; nucleotides outside the gene matches: 5. The CDR3 length is 15 residues. CDR3 in DNA: TGTGCCAGTAGTAGCCAGGGGGAAGGCAATCAGCCCCAGCATTTT. Its translation: CASSSQGEGNQPQHF.

The V gene is TRBV3-1 (or the pseudogene TRBV3-2), the J gene TRBJ2-7, with D possibly being TRBD1 (6 bases). Germline CDR1 is LGHDT and CDR2 is YNNKEL (reference sequence). CDR3 length: 15 amino acids. V gave up 2 bases and J gave up 3 bases, with 14 bases separating them. CDR3 sequence: CASSQRTVPDYEQYF. For the CDR3, the DNA is TGTGCCAGCAGCCAAAGGACAGTGCCTGACTACGAGCAGTACTTC.

The chain has TRBV5-5 and TRBJ2-1; 11 bases agree with TRBD2. V lost 4 bases, J lost 9 bases, and 9 bases stayed unmatched. This CDR3 region has 15 residues. CDR1 is SGHKS and CDR2 is YYEKEE in the germline V gene (reference sequence). As DNA, the CDR3 is TGTGCCAGCAGCGGATATAGCGGGGGGGCCCGTGAGCAGTTCTTC. Amino acid sequence: CASSGYSGGAREQFF.